This entry describes one T cell receptor (beta chain). In the study's own analysis: Nucleated cell counts were estimated from reference gene primer amplification. Sequencing was performed with immunoSEQ multiplex PCR; in TCRdb, only in-frame clones are kept and a portion is missing. V, J and clone size reflect that table, while D and trimming were determined from the DNA. The profile covers about 50,000 clones, with around 89% appearing a single time and roughly 2.3% taken by the ten largest. V lost 2 bases to trimming and J lost 4 bases, with 11 bases between them. Germline values: CDR1 LGHNA, CDR2 YSLEER. This CDR3 has 14 amino acids. The record originates from a study of blood T cell repertoires in COVID-19. Study context: The study drew acute and convalescent COVID-19 samples from the United States, Italy and Spain. PBMCs, B-cell-depleted T cells, or T cells were the source of the cDNA or gDNA that made up the material.

The V gene is TRBV4-3, the J gene TRBJ1-1, with a weak D call TRBD1 (5 bases). Material: peripheral blood. The TCR originated in a human donor in a cohort sampled during active COVID-19. Here the CDR3 DNA reads TGCGCCAGCAGCCAATCCAGGGCTGGCACTGAAGCTTTCTTT. Its translation: CASSQSRAGTEAFF.